This T cell receptor (beta chain) stems from a study of cytomegalovirus exposure and HLA in healthy donors. In the PCR, 60 Vbeta and 13 Jbeta primers were used. The data were produced by immunoSEQ multiplex PCR, yet TCRdb's version contains in-frame clones alone and is incomplete. The sample has about 67,000 clones; approximately 71% are singletons. J lost 4 bases, V lost 0 bases, and 9 bases had no gene match. Germline CDR1 LNHNV, CDR2 YYDKDF (reference sequence). The CDR3 is 17 residues long. The count of this clone is one. This chain connects TRBV15 to TRBJ1-2; 9 nucleotides match TRBD1. The sample was PBMCs. The source of this sequence is a woman aged 25 to 39 in good health and CMV-seronegative. The CDR3 spells CATSRDLLTGGAYGYTF. The CDR3 DNA follows: TGTGCCACCAGCAGAGATCTCCTGACAGGGGGGGCCTATGGCTACACCTTC.